This T cell receptor (beta chain) is from a study of chemoradiotherapy in HPV16-positive cancers (dated by TCRdb to between 2021 and 2023). Regarding the research as a whole: Functional T-cell assays on cells from a couple of HPV16-positive patients defined candidate HPV-specific T-cell clones and common TCR motifs. The study asked whether T-cell immunity against the HPV oncoproteins E6 and E7 changes during chemoradiotherapy and whether it affects survival. Next, the candidate HPV-specific TCRs and motifs were followed in TCR repertoires from about 90 patients with HPV-related cancers. The study at large found these results: The functional definition of HPV-specific T cells came from only a couple of HPV16-positive patients, and the survival association was reported for HPV16-positive patients. Expansion of candidate HPV-specific clones and E7-related TCR motifs was observed in the tumor microenvironment during treatment, whereas no such expansion was observed for non-HPV-specific T cells. Among HPV16-positive patients, expansion of HPV-responsive T cells during chemoradiotherapy was associated with better recurrence-free survival.

Library preparation used the immunoSEQ multiplex PCR assay. The immuneACCESS repertoire file appears here via TCRdb, limited to in-frame rearrangements. These files lack a portion of the clones; in checked studies, under half of the deficit traces to unresolved V genes, and the cause of the others is not known. For this sample there are about 15,000 clones; roughly 89% appear just once. The ten largest clones add up to roughly 2.4% of the sample. Of note for this clone: Its antigen is not yet known. No clone much larger than this one lies a single base away; base qualities are absent.

Because repertoires were sampled repeatedly during chemoradiotherapy, clonal expansion in the tumor microenvironment could be followed. V ends up 4 bases short and J 15 bases short, with an unmatched junction base count of 6. From the cysteine through the phenylalanine, the CDR3 covers 11 amino acids. Only the CDR3 part of the read is kept: 33 bases, read in frame from the first base. CDR1 MNHEY and CDR2 SVGAGI are derived from the germline V gene. This clonotype was sampled from a human donor with HPV-associated anogenital cancer. This chain joins TRBV6-5 to TRBJ2-1; TRBD1 aligns with 7 central bases. This sample comprised blood, obtained from a patient who underwent chemoradiotherapy. The DNA sequence is TGTGCCAGCAGTTCGACAGGGAGTAGGTTCTTC. It is translated as CASSSTGSRFF.